This T cell receptor (beta chain) was recorded in a study of blood T cell repertoires in COVID-19. Background on the study: Nucleic acid was either cDNA or gDNA, and it came from T cells, B-cell-depleted T cells, or PBMCs.

The study assigned cohorts using participant-reported clinical history. Method: immunoSEQ multiplex PCR; TCRdb's copy keeps in-frame clones and lacks some. The sample yields 230,000 or so clones, around 83% seen once. In germline, CDR1 is SGDLS, CDR2 YYNGEE. V trimming: 0 bases; J trimming: 6 bases; junction bases outside the gene matches: 3. The CDR3 is 15 amino acids. The sequence came from a woman between 50 and 59 years old who had been exposed to COVID-19. Sequencing was carried out using PBMCs or T cells enriched from blood (not recorded which). The chain is built from TRBV9 and TRBJ2-1; TRBD2 agrees at 10 bases. The chain's CDR3 is CASSVGGTSANEQFF. Written as DNA, the CDR3 is TGTGCCAGCAGCGTAGGCGGGACTAGCGCCAATGAGCAGTTCTTC. Full variable domain (outside the CDR3, taken from reference TRBV9 and TRBJ2-1): DSGVTQTPKHLITATGQRVTLRCSPRSGDLSVYWYQQSLDQGLQFLIQYYNGEERAKGNILERFSAQQFPDLHSELNLSSLELGDSALYFCASSVGGTSANEQFFGPGTRLTVL.